One and the same sample provided the 7 T cell receptor beta chains below, sequenced in a study of CD4 T cells in relation to SARS-CoV-2 and coronaviruses (dated by TCRdb to the early 2020s). Preparation of the library involved the immunoSEQ multiplex PCR assay. This immuneACCESS table, as held by TCRdb, lists in-frame sequences with V and J called but not all clones. Of the missing ones, under half trace to an unresolved V gene in checked studies; the others have no known cause. This sample lists more than 25,000 clones; roughly 78% were detected once. Together, the top ten hold approximately 22% of the sample. Antigens for these TCRs are unknown. CD4+ T cells from unexposed donors were collected before the COVID-19 pandemic (2011-2018). Following 10 days of culture, the EasySep CD4+ T cell isolation kit was used to isolate CD4+ T cells. Input material: CD4+ T cells from PBMCs, cultured in vitro. The receptor source for this set is a human donor in good health.

This clone was recorded once. One end of the junction varies from germline; a read error may be responsible. The J gene is TRBJ2-7, the V gene TRBV9, with 7 bases that match TRBD1. The CDR3 loop spans 17 amino acids. Per germline, CDR1 SGDLS and CDR2 YYNGEE. The chain's CDR3 is CASSPPQSGQTSHEQYF. The CDR3 bases are TGTGCCAGCAGCCCACCCCAATCGGGACAGACCTCCCACGAGCAGTACTTC.

This clone was observed once. The rearrangement uses TRBV29-1 and TRBJ2-5; D is unresolved. The CDR3 runs 11 residues. The germline V gene has CDR1 SQVTM and CDR2 ANQGSEA. The V end was cut by 4 bases, the J end by 9 bases, with 12 bases between. The chain's CDR3 is CSVAGPESQYF. The CDR3 DNA sequence: TGCAGCGTTGCAGGTCCGGAGTCCCAGTACTTC.

The chain links TRBV12-3 or TRBV12-4 to TRBJ2-2; no firm D call. Trimming pared 1 base from V and 3 bases from J, leaving 3 bases between. CDR3 length: 13 residues. CDR3 in DNA: TGTGCCAGCAGTTTAGGTTACACCGGGGAGCTGTTTTTT. Translation gives CASSLGYTGELFF.

Here the CDR3 reads CASSSPGTGGSSSYNEQFF. The CDR3 DNA is TGTGCCAGCAGCTCCCCCGGGACGGGAGGGTCTAGCTCCTACAATGAGCAGTTCTTC. This chain uses TRBV7-3 with TRBJ2-1, with 8 nucleotides matching TRBD2. The V segment lost 4 bases and the J segment 0 bases; nucleotides outside the gene matches: 14. Germline values: CDR1 SGHTA, CDR2 FQGTGA. The length of the CDR3 is 19 residues. The variable domain in full, with the rest retrieved from reference TRBV7-3 and TRBJ2-1, is GAGVSQTPSNKVTEKGKYVELRCDPISGHTALYWYRQSLGQGPEFLIYFQGTGAADDSGLPNDRFFAVRPEGSVSTLKIQRTERGDSAVYLCASSSPGTGGSSSYNEQFFGPGTRLTVL.

This clone was detected a few times. V and J are TRBV27 and TRBJ1-6; possible D gene TRBD1, 6 bases. There are 14 residues in the CDR3. Trimming removed 4 bases at V and 6 bases at J, with 10 bases between. The germline gives CDR1 MNHEY, CDR2 SMNVEV (reference sequence). The CDR3, as DNA: TGTGCCAGCAGTTGGGAAGGGGGTAATTCACCCCTCCACTTT. This codes for CASSWEGGNSPLHF.

The chain employs TRBV11-2 and TRBJ2-1; 8 nucleotides line up with TRBD2. The CDR3 runs 17 residues. Losses at the gene ends were 4 bases for V and 6 bases for J; bases not matched to a gene: 14. CDR1 SGHAT and CDR2 FQNNGV come from the germline V gene. CDR3: CASSSGFRAGASNEQFF. The CDR3 DNA reads as TGTGCCAGCAGCTCCGGTTTTCGAGCGGGGGCCTCCAATGAGCAGTTCTTC.

This clone has only a few counts. The chain uses TRBV7-6 and TRBJ1-4; TRBD1 is a possible D gene (5 bases). The CDR3 has 16 residues. The V gene's germline CDR1 is SGHVS and CDR2 FNYEAQ. Trimming left V 4 bases short and J 8 bases short, with 20 bases between. The CDR3 DNA reads TGTGCCAGCAGCTCCCGAACCGGGGCCGGTGGGGAAAAACTGTTTTTT. It specifies CASSSRTGAGGEKLFF.